This TCR beta chain was sequenced during a study of CD8+ T cells in alopecia areata. Study-wide background: Treated patients took oral tofacitinib at 5 to 10 mg twice daily. Study-level points and caveats: In lesional scalp, particularly from alopecia totalis/universalis, clonality was higher than in normal scalp. Patients shared TCRs less clearly than mice did, possibly for HLA-related reasons.

Germline V CDR1 and CDR2: SQVTM, ANQGSEA. This CDR3 has 14 amino acids. The V end was cut by 4 bases, the J end by 2 bases, with 11 bases between. This clone was observed a few times. Its specificity is not known. Researchers picked out CD4+ and CD8+ T cells from PBMCs by sorting. TCR sequencing used cDNA made by reverse transcription of extracted RNA. Repertoires were generated with immunoSEQ multiplex PCR, while TCRdb's copy carries only in-frame clones and drops some. The sample lists over 85,000 clones, 40% to 55% occurring once. The specimen sequenced was CD4+ T cells sorted from blood. This sequence originates from a human donor with alopecia areata. The chain is built from TRBV29-1 and TRBJ2-2; tentatively, D is TRBD1 (6 bases). In nucleotides, the CDR3 is TGCAGCGTTGTTGGGGACATAAACACCGGGGAGCTGTTTTTT. Translating it yields CSVVGDINTGELFF.